This entry lists 13 T cell receptor beta chains sequenced from one sample in a study of blood T cell repertoires in COVID-19. The method was immunoSEQ multiplex PCR; TCRdb's version includes in-frame clones alone and lacks a portion of them. This repertoire shows about 240,000 clones, approximately 86% found once; its top ten account for 3.3%. Sequenced sample: PBMCs or T cells enriched from blood (not recorded which). These receptor sequences come from a woman aged 40 to 49 with acute COVID-19.

The chain links TRBV18 to TRBJ1-1; D gene unclear. Germline assignment: CDR1 KGHSH and CDR2 LQKENI. The CDR3 contains 15 residues. Trimming cost V 3 bases and J 0 bases, with 11 bases left between them. CDR3 nucleotides: TGTGCCAGCTCACCGTACGGGAACATGAACACTGAAGCTTTCTTT. It specifies CASSPYGNMNTEAFF. Variable domain in full (rest from reference TRBV18 and TRBJ1-1): NAGVMQNPRHLVRRRGQEARLRCSPMKGHSHVYWYRQLPEEGLKFMVYLQKENIIDESGMPKERFSAEFPKEGPSILRIQQVVRGDSAAYFCASSPYGNMNTEAFFGQGTRLTVV.

The chain couples TRBV29-1 to TRBJ2-3; 9 bases agree with TRBD1. The junction had 9 bases not matched to a gene; V was cut back by 3 bases and J by 2 bases. CDR1 is SQVTM, CDR2 ANQGSEA, per germline. This CDR3 is built from 16 residues. This CDR3 is CSVEGTGRGPTDTQYF. The CDR3, as DNA: TGCAGCGTTGAGGGGACAGGGAGGGGTCCCACAGATACGCAGTATTTT.

The gene calls are TRBV6-5 and TRBJ1-6; no clear D. Germline-derived CDR1 and CDR2 are MNHEY and SVGAGI. V lost 8 bases and J lost 8, with 10 bases in between. The CDR3 spans 12 residues. CDR3 residues: CASGGRDSPLHF. For the CDR3, the DNA is TGTGCCAGCGGAGGACGAGATTCACCCCTCCACTTT.

The chain combines TRBV19 with TRBJ2-7; 8 nucleotides match TRBD1. CDR3 length equals 15 residues. CDR1 and CDR2 from the germline V gene are LNHDA and SQIVND (reference sequence). V gave up 5 bases and J gave up 0 bases; unmatched junction bases: 6. The CDR3 nucleotides are TGTGCCAGTAGTCTACAAACAGGGGGCTCCTACGAGCAGTACTTC. Protein: CASSLQTGGSYEQYF.

This chain links TRBV10-2 with TRBJ1-2; D uncertain. The V and J ends lost 3 bases and 6 bases respectively, with 11 bases between them. The germline CDR1 and CDR2 sequences are WSHSY and SAAADI. The CDR3 is 13 residues long. The DNA of the CDR3 is TGCGCCAGCAGTGACGAGGGCTATAATGGCTACACCTTC. It is translated as CASSDEGYNGYTF.

The gene calls are TRBV25-1 and TRBJ2-7; no definite D call. The germline V gene encodes CDR1 MGHDK and CDR2 SYGVNS. This CDR3 is 12 amino acids long. Trimming took off 4 bases at V and 6 bases at J, with 10 bases between the two ends. CDR3: CASSVRVGEQYF. CDR3 in DNA: TGTGCCAGCAGTGTCCGGGTTGGCGAGCAGTACTTC.

The genes are TRBV12-3 or TRBV12-4 and TRBJ1-5; no firm D call. V lost 6 bases to trimming and J lost 1 base, with 4 bases between them. CDR3 length: 12 residues. The CDR3 region is CASSRSNQPQHF. The CDR3 coding sequence is TGTGCCAGCAGCCGGAGCAATCAGCCCCAGCATTTT.

The V call is TRBV27, the J call TRBJ1-5; TRBD1 might be the D (6 bases). Between the trimmed V and J ends, which lost 6 bases and 0 bases, there was a span of 15 bases. The CDR3 runs 16 residues. Germline loops: CDR1 MNHEY, CDR2 SMNVEV (reference sequence). Here the CDR3 reads CASRPAGTYSNQPQHF. For the CDR3, the DNA is TGTGCCAGCAGGCCCGCCGGGACATATAGCAATCAGCCCCAGCATTTT.

The V and J genes are TRBV11-2 and TRBJ2-1, with 14 bases matching TRBD2. The CDR3 runs to 16 residues. J gave up 7 bases and V 5 bases, and 7 bases lay outside the gene matches. Germline CDR1 and CDR2: SGHAT and FQNNGV. This CDR3 reads CASSLLGTSGRNEQFF. CDR3 bases: TGTGCCAGCAGCCTCCTGGGGACTAGCGGGAGAAATGAGCAGTTCTTC.

This sequence joins TRBV24-1 and TRBJ2-7, with TRBD1 as a possible D gene (6 bases). Per germline, CDR1 KGHDR and CDR2 SFDVKD. V was trimmed by 1 base and J by 3 bases, leaving 15 bases between them. The CDR3 consists of 16 residues. The CDR3 region is CATSDLSGAIFYEQYF. CDR3 DNA: TGTGCCACCAGTGATTTATCAGGGGCGATTTTCTACGAGCAGTACTTC.

Remarks on this clone: The junction shows a germline mismatch at one end, possibly a read error. Different DNA sequences within this sample yield the same CDR3. The chain is built from TRBV5-1 and TRBJ1-4; 9 nucleotides align to TRBD1. Germline CDR1 SGHRS, CDR2 YFSETQ. There are 15 residues in the CDR3. The CDR3 reads CASSSTGGANEKLFF. Here the CDR3 DNA reads TGCGCCAGTAGCTCGACAGGGGGAGCTAATGAAAAACTGTTTTTT.

The V gene is TRBV2, the J gene TRBJ1-5; 7 bases line up with TRBD1. With V trimmed by 6 bases and J by 3 bases, 5 bases remained unmatched. There are 14 residues in the CDR3. Germline values: CDR1 SNHLY, CDR2 FYNNEI. CDR3: CASSRDSFNQPQHF. CDR3 sequence (DNA): TGTGCCAGCAGCCGGGACAGTTTCAATCAGCCCCAGCATTTT.

This chain uses TRBV5-1 with TRBJ2-1; D not certain. The V end lost 4 bases, the J end lost 8 bases, and 16 bases lay between the germline ends. The CDR3 is 14 residues long. Germline values: CDR1 SGHRS, CDR2 YFSETQ. DNA for the CDR3: TGCGCCAGCAGCCCGGATGGTCACGAGGATGAGCAGTTCTTC. This codes for CASSPDGHEDEQFF.